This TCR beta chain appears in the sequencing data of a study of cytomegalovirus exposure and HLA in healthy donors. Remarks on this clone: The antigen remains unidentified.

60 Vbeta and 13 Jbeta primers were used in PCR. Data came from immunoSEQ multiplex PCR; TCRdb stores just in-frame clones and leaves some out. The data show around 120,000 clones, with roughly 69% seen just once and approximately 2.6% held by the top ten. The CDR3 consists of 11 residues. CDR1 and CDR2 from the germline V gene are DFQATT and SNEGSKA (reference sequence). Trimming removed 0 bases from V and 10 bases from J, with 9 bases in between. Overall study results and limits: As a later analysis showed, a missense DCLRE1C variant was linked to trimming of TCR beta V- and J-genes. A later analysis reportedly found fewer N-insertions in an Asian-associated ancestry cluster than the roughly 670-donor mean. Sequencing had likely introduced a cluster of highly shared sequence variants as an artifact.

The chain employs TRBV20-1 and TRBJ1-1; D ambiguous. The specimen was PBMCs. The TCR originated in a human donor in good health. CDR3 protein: CSARDLVAAFF. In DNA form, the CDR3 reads TGCAGTGCTAGAGATCTAGTGGCAGCTTTCTTT.